This T cell receptor beta chain was obtained from a study of PD-L1 blockade in urothelial cancer (dated by TCRdb to 2015 to 2018). With regard to the full study: Therapy was started at some point between 2014 and 2016 for all patients, and atezolizumab 1,200 mg was administered intravenously every 3 weeks. Pretreatment blood TCR-seq was available for fewer than 30 patients, at least one posttreatment blood collection was obtained for approximately 25 patients, and tumor TCR-seq was available for approximately 25 patients. Blood samples were analyzed at two time points: 3 weeks after treatment start (second dose) and 6 weeks after treatment start. Durable clinical benefit was achieved by nine patients and was not achieved by 20 patients. About nine tenths of the roughly 30 patients were males with bladder-origin urothelial cancer, and about two thirds of the roughly 30 reported a prior smoking history. An exploratory multi-omic analysis was conducted of the somatic, immune and clinical correlates of response to PD-L1 blockade with atezolizumab in urothelial cancer. In the same patients, whole exome sequencing and RNA sequencing of pretreatment tumors were performed in addition to TCR sequencing. An ECOG performance status of 0 or 1 was recorded for the patients, and 0 to 3 prior chemotherapy regimens had been received by the patients. Durable clinical benefit was defined as progression-free survival longer than 6 months, and TCR features were also tested against progression-free and overall survival. Blood samples yielded a median of about 150,000 T cells and some 80,000 unique TCRs, with median clonality 0.080. Pretreatment tumor samples and matched peripheral blood, collected serially before and after atezolizumab treatment, underwent TCR sequencing.

Notes on this clone: Its antigen is unknown. No base quality values were provided; no much bigger clone lies one nucleotide off.

The CDR3 runs 18 residues from the cysteine to the phenylalanine. Only the CDR3 region is kept as DNA, spanning 54 bases read in frame from base 1. CDR1 and CDR2 were assigned from the germline V gene as SGHVS and FNYEAQ. V is trimmed back by 4 bases and J by 4 bases, and the junction contains 14 bases that no gene match accounts for. The paper's findings and limits, for the study overall: Because the sample size was small (n ≈ 28) and many of the analyses were exploratory, the results are meant to be hypothesis-generating. A pretreatment peripheral blood TCR clonality below the median was linked to improved progression-free and overall survival. Patients with durable benefit showed greater expansion of tumor-associated TCR clones in peripheral blood 3 weeks after starting treatment (n = 22, p = 0.022).

Each PCR received spiked-in synthetic TCR analog templates so that absolute template abundance could be estimated from read counts. Using the immunoSEQ assay, TCRbeta CDR3 regions were amplified from genomic DNA with bias-controlled V and J gene primers. Sequencing of rearranged TCRbeta segments was performed at approximately 20X coverage. Processing in the source paper ran as follows. Clustering was used to correct sequencing errors, and CDR3s were annotated against IMGT so that V, D and J genes could be assigned. Downstream analyses used only productive TCRbeta rearrangements and left out out-of-frame or stop-codon sequences. Clonality was calculated as one minus the Shannon entropy normalized by the log of the number of unique productive sequences. Fisher's exact test with Benjamini-Hochberg correction, at a threshold of adjusted p below 0.01, was used to find clones that differed between time points or between blood and tumor. The source is immuneACCESS, and TCRdb retained only in-frame sequences with V and J called. Part of the clones is not carried over; for the studies checked, unresolved V genes explain less than half of this, and the remainder is unexplained. V, J and clone size reflect that table, while D and trimming were determined from the DNA. The sample table holds 35,000 to 45,000 clones, of which 75% to 95% were seen once. The top ten constitute 6% to 8% of the sample.

In the paper's terms, the time point label means: peripheral blood 6 weeks after treatment start. A total of around 30 patients with locally advanced or metastatic urothelial carcinoma, treated at Memorial Sloan Kettering on a trial protocol, made up the cohort. Peripheral blood mononuclear cells were collected pretreatment and during treatment, with between 1 and 8 total time points per patient. The Qiagen DNeasy Blood extraction kit was used to purify genomic DNA from total PBMCs and from tumor samples. PBMCs were collected pretreatment and during treatment and were isolated and stored as previously described.

This TCR was recovered from a man between 65 and 85 years old with urothelial cancer. The V and J genes are TRBV7-6 and TRBJ2-7; TRBD2 lines up with 12 middle nucleotides. The sample here was PBMCs, taken around atezolizumab (anti-PD-L1) treatment. In nucleotide form, the sequence is TGTGCCAGCAGCTCTAACACCCTACCTCTAGCGGGAGGGTACGAGCAGTACTTC. The resulting protein is CASSSNTLPLAGGYEQYF.